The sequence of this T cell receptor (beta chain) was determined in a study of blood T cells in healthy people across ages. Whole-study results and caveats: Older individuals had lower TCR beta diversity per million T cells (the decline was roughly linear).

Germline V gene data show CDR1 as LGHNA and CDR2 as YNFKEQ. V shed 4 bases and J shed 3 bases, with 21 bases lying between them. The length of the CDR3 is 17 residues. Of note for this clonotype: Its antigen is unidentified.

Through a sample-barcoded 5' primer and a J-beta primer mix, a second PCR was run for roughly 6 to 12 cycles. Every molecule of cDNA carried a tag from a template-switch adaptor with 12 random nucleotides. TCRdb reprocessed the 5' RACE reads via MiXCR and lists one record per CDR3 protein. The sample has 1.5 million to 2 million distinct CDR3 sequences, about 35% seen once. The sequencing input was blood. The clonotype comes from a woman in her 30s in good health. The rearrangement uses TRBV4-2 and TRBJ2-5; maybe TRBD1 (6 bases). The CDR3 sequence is CASSPLGGRGREETQYF. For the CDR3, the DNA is TGTGCCAGCAGCCCCCTAGGGGGAAGGGGACGGGAAGAGACCCAGTACTTC.